The 7 T cell receptor beta chains reported below all come from one sample, sequenced in a study of blood T cells in healthy people across ages. Then a second PCR, running about 6 to 12 cycles, was carried out with a sample-barcoded 5' primer and a J-beta primer mix. TCRdb redid the calling of the 5' RACE reads with MiXCR, one entry per CDR3 protein. This table holds approximately 400,000 distinct CDR3 sequences, approximately 47% found once. Material: blood. These receptor sequences come from a man in his fifties or sixties in good health.

The V call is TRBV7-2, the J call TRBJ2-7, with a tentative D call TRBD1 (6 bases). Trimming removed 5 bases from V and 10 bases from J, with 15 bases in between. This CDR3 region has 12 residues. Germline lookup yields CDR1 SGHTA and CDR2 FQGNSA. The CDR3 coding sequence is TGTGCCAGCAGCGTCAAACAGGGAACCCAGTACTTC. Amino acids: CASSVKQGTQYF. The variable domain in full, with the rest retrieved from reference TRBV7-2 and TRBJ2-7, is GAGVSQSPSNKVTEKGKDVELRCDPISGHTALYWYRQSLGQGLEFLIYFQGNSAPDKSGLPSDRFSAERTGGSVSTLTIQRTQQEDSAVYLCASSVKQGTQYFGPGTRLTVT.

This clonotype occurred a few times. V usage is TRBV20-1 and J usage is TRBJ2-1, with D possibly being TRBD1 or TRBD2 (7 bases each). The CDR3 is made up of 13 amino acids. Per germline, CDR1 DFQATT and CDR2 SNEGSKA (reference sequence). V lost 8 bases to trimming and J lost 8 bases, with 19 bases between them. CDR3 in DNA: TGCAGTACCCAGGGGGGGCGAAGACATGAGCAGTTCTTC. Encoded protein: CSTQGGRRHEQFF.

The CDR3 reads CASSNRKGVTADTQYF. CDR3 bases: TGCGCCAGCAGCAACCGTAAGGGGGTTACAGCAGATACGCAGTATTTT. The rearrangement joins TRBV5-1 to TRBJ2-3; TRBD1 might be the D (6 bases). With 4 bases removed from V and 4 bases from J, the gap between germline ends came to 19 bases. The CDR3 length is 16 residues. Per the germline V gene, CDR1 is SGHRS and CDR2 is YFSETQ.

The V call is TRBV20-1, the J call TRBJ2-7; 10 bases are a match to TRBD1. Germline lookup yields CDR1 DFQATT and CDR2 SNEGSKA (reference sequence). The V segment lost 6 bases and the J segment 0 bases; nucleotides outside the gene matches: 8. The CDR3 runs to 15 residues. CDR3 in DNA: TGCAGTGCCACCGACAGGGGGCGGGTCTCCTACGAGCAGTACTTC. Translated, it gives CSATDRGRVSYEQYF.

Turning to this clonotype: This may stem from a read error, because a much larger clone lies one nucleotide away. This chain links TRBV20-1 with TRBJ2-1; TRBD2 matches 8 bases. The germline V gene has CDR1 DFQATT and CDR2 SNEGSKA (reference sequence). The CDR3 is made up of 15 amino acids. The CDR3 sequence: CSARVLAASYNGQFF. CDR3 nucleotides: TGCAGTGCTAGAGTACTAGCGGCTTCCTACAATGGGCAGTTCTTC.

The chain uses TRBV5-1 and TRBJ1-1, with TRBD1 matching 9 bases. The V gene end was trimmed by 4 bases and the J gene end by 9 bases; junction bases not matched to a gene: 7. CDR1 and CDR2 (germline): SGHRS, YFSETQ. There are 13 residues in the CDR3. For the CDR3, the DNA is TGCGCCAGCAGCCGGGACAGGGCGGGAAAAGCTTTCTTT. Its protein product is CASSRDRAGKAFF.

The rearrangement links TRBV6-2 or TRBV6-3 to TRBJ2-3, with 16 bases aligning to TRBD2. V shed 9 bases and J 1 base; nucleotides not matched to a gene: 19. The CDR3 is 21 residues long. Germline assignment: CDR1 MNHEY and CDR2 SVGEGT. CDR3 nucleotide sequence: TGTGCCAGTAGCCGACCACCGGGACTAGCGGGAGGGCCGGCCGGCACAGATACGCAGTATTTT. The encoded protein is CASSRPPGLAGGPAGTDTQYF.